One sample yielded the 30 T cell receptor beta chains listed below, sequenced in a study of CD4 T cells in relation to SARS-CoV-2 and coronaviruses (dated by TCRdb to 2020 to 2022). CD4+ T cells from unexposed donors were collected before the COVID-19 pandemic (2011-2018). After around 10 days of culture, CD4+ T cells were isolated with the EasySep CD4+ T cell isolation kit. The receptor library was made with the immunoSEQ multiplex PCR assay. Here the immuneACCESS table is served through TCRdb, limited to in-frame sequences with V and J called. Missing clones are a known gap in these copies; in checked studies unresolved V genes cover under half, and the rest lacks a known reason. The sample table holds 20,000 to 25,000 clones, of which around three quarters were seen once. The ten top clones hold about 16% of the sample. Their antigens remain unidentified. Sequencing input: CD4+ T cells from PBMCs, cultured in vitro. All receptors derive from a human donor in good health.

The J gene is TRBJ2-2, the V gene TRBV4-3; 11 nucleotides match TRBD2. Germline assignment: CDR1 LGHNA and CDR2 YSLEER. V shed 6 bases, J shed 5 bases, and the junction held 5 bases outside the gene matches. The CDR3 length is 15 residues. CDR3 loop: CASSAGTSGTGELFF. DNA for the CDR3: TGCGCCAGCAGTGCCGGGACTAGCGGTACCGGGGAGCTGTTTTTT.

The V and J genes are TRBV11-2 and TRBJ2-2; D might be TRBD1 (6 bases). V dropped 2 bases and J dropped 1 base, with 8 bases sitting between them. Germline lookup yields CDR1 SGHAT and CDR2 FQNNGV. The CDR3 runs 15 residues. CDR3 DNA: TGTGCCAGCAGCTTATTACAGGGGAACACCGGGGAGCTGTTTTTT. Amino acid sequence: CASSLLQGNTGELFF.

This clone appeared once. V usage is TRBV5-1 and J usage is TRBJ2-5; D is possibly TRBD2 (5 bases). In germline, CDR1 is SGHRS, CDR2 YFSETQ. The CDR3 contains 14 residues. V was cut by 0 bases and J by 1 base, with 7 bases left in between. This chain's CDR3 is CASSLDSGQETQYF. As DNA, the CDR3 is TGCGCCAGCAGCTTGGACAGCGGCCAAGAGACCCAGTACTTC.

V is TRBV7-6 and J is TRBJ2-5; D is possibly TRBD1 (7 bases). Trimming removed 5 bases from V and 3 bases from J, with 22 bases in between. CDR1 is SGHVS, CDR2 FNYEAQ, per germline. The CDR3 covers 17 residues. The CDR3 DNA sequence: TGTGCCAGCAGCCTTCTAAGGGCAGGGGGGTGGAAAGAGACCCAGTACTTC. Protein sequence: CASSLLRAGGWKETQYF.

CDR3 in DNA: TGCGCCAGCAGCCAAGGTCCAGGGAATCAGCCCCAGCATTTT. Its protein is CASSQGPGNQPQHF. The rearrangement links TRBV4-1 to TRBJ1-5; D is possibly TRBD1 (5 bases). There are 14 residues in the CDR3. V was clipped by 1 base and J by 4 bases, with 8 bases between them. The germline gives CDR1 MGHRA, CDR2 YSYEKL.

The genes are TRBV7-9 and TRBJ1-1; 7 bases align to TRBD1. J gave up 4 bases and V 5 bases, and 4 bases lay outside the gene matches. The CDR3 extends over 13 amino acids. The germline V gene has CDR1 SEHNR and CDR2 FQNEAQ (reference sequence). Here the CDR3 reads CASSDRDVTEAFF. CDR3 coding DNA: TGTGCCAGCAGCGACAGGGACGTCACTGAAGCTTTCTTT.

The chain joins TRBV6-5 to TRBJ2-7; D not certain. V lost 0 bases to trimming and J lost 7 bases, with 16 bases between them. Looked up from germline, CDR1 is MNHEY and CDR2 is SVGAGI. This CDR3 region has 15 residues. CDR3 DNA sequence: TGTGCCAGCAGTTACTCAAAGGGCCCTACGAGTGAGCAGTACTTC. Translating it yields CASSYSKGPTSEQYF.

This chain joins TRBV6-6 and TRBJ2-1, with 11 bases fitting TRBD2. The CDR3 contains 15 residues. Germline V CDR1 and CDR2: MNHNY, SVGAGI (reference sequence). With 4 bases clipped from V and 5 bases from J, the junction kept 4 bases outside the gene matches. The CDR3 bases are TGTGCCAGCAGTTCCGGGACTAGCGGAAACAATGAGCAGTTCTTC. Protein sequence: CASSSGTSGNNEQFF.

This clone is judged medium-sized. The V call is TRBV19, the J call TRBJ1-4; D remains ambiguous. V gave up 10 bases and J gave up 7 bases, with 13 bases separating them. This CDR3 comprises 12 residues. Germline values: CDR1 LNHDA, CDR2 SQIVND (reference sequence). In DNA, the CDR3 is TGTGCCACAGGATGGGTTGGTGAAAAACTGTTTTTT. This sequence encodes CATGWVGEKLFF.

This clone was seen once. This rearrangement joins TRBV5-6 to TRBJ1-1, with D unclear. Trimming stripped 2 bases from V and 1 base from J, with 6 bases between. The CDR3 loop spans 13 amino acids. In germline, CDR1 is SGHDT, CDR2 YYEEEE. CDR3 coding DNA: TGTGCCAGCAGCTTAGCAGCGAACACTGAAGCTTTCTTT. Its translation is CASSLAANTEAFF.

The count of this clone is one. J is TRBJ1-2 and V is TRBV7-9, with 9 bases identical to TRBD1. V trimming: 6 bases; J trimming: 4 bases; junction bases outside the gene matches: 6. This CDR3 contains 14 residues. Looked up from germline, CDR1 is SEHNR and CDR2 is FQNEAQ (reference sequence). The CDR3 bases are TGTGCCAGCAGTTCGACAGGGGGAATCTATGGCTACACCTTC. The encoded protein is CASSSTGGIYGYTF.

The chain couples TRBV7-2 to TRBJ2-5; D might be TRBD2 (5 bases). The CDR3 loop spans 15 amino acids. The V end lost 5 bases, the J end lost 0 bases, and 13 bases lay between the germline ends. Germline assignment: CDR1 SGHTA and CDR2 FQGNSA. The CDR3 spells CASSARTSYQETQYF. The CDR3 nucleotides are TGTGCCAGCAGCGCCCGGACTTCGTACCAAGAGACCCAGTACTTC.

Only one count was recorded for this clone. This sequence joins TRBV7-7 and TRBJ2-7; 7 bases fit TRBD2. The germline V gene has CDR1 SSHAT and CDR2 FNYEAQ (reference sequence). The CDR3 is made up of 13 amino acids. Trimming took 0 bases from V and 7 from J; bases not matched to a gene: 3. Here the CDR3 reads CASSLAGEGEQYF. The CDR3 bases are TGTGCCAGCAGCTTAGCGGGGGAGGGAGAGCAGTACTTC.

This chain uses TRBV5-6 with TRBJ1-6; 9 nucleotides agree with TRBD1. Germline V gives CDR1 SGHDT, CDR2 YYEEEE. Trimming cost V 6 bases and J 9 bases; bases outside gene matches: 7. There are 14 residues in the CDR3. The chain's CDR3 is CASKPGQGSSPLHF. In DNA form, the CDR3 reads TGTGCCAGCAAACCGGGACAGGGCAGTTCACCCCTCCACTTT.

The J gene is TRBJ2-3, the V gene TRBV5-1; TRBD2 matches at 7 bases. The CDR3 consists of 15 residues. V shed 0 bases and J 3 bases; nucleotides not matched to a gene: 4. Germline V lookup: CDR1 SGHRS, CDR2 YFSETQ. CDR3 amino acids: CASSLVKGGTDTQYF. CDR3 DNA sequence: TGCGCCAGCAGCTTGGTAAAGGGAGGGACAGATACGCAGTATTTT. The whole variable domain, remainder taken from reference TRBV5-1 and TRBJ2-3, is KAGVTQTPRYLIKTRGQQVTLSCSPISGHRSVSWYQQTPGQGLQFLFEYFSETQRNKGNFPGRFSGRQFSNSRSEMNVSTLELGDSALYLCASSLVKGGTDTQYFGPGTRLTVL.

The chain carries TRBV7-9 and TRBJ2-2; no clear D. V lost 3 bases and J lost 4, with 3 bases in between. Per the germline V gene, CDR1 is SEHNR and CDR2 is FQNEAQ (reference sequence). The CDR3 covers 12 residues. CDR3 DNA sequence: TGTGCCAGCAGCTTCCCCACCGGGGAGCTGTTTTTT. It specifies CASSFPTGELFF.

The chain recombines TRBV4-1 with TRBJ2-5, with 9 positions matching TRBD2. CDR3 length equals 15 residues. The trim removed 2 bases at V and 3 bases at J, leaving 4 bases unmatched. Germline values: CDR1 MGHRA, CDR2 YSYEKL. The CDR3 nucleotides read TGCGCCAGCAGCCAATCGCGGGGGGGTAAAGAGACCCAGTACTTC. Its protein product is CASSQSRGGKETQYF.

The V and J genes are TRBV5-4 and TRBJ2-7; 9 positions agree with TRBD1. Looked up from germline, CDR1 is SGHNT and CDR2 is YYREEE (reference sequence). The CDR3 totals 13 residues. The trim removed 2 bases at V and 5 bases at J, leaving 2 bases unmatched. CDR3 in amino acids: CASSLQGANEQYF. For the CDR3, the DNA is TGTGCCAGCAGCTTACAGGGGGCCAACGAGCAGTACTTC.

J is TRBJ1-1 and V is TRBV27; TRBD1 might be the D (6 bases). V lost 5 bases, J lost 1 base, and 11 bases lay in between. The CDR3 consists of 14 residues. Germline loops: CDR1 MNHEY, CDR2 SMNVEV (reference sequence). CDR3 amino acids: CASSKGHSNTEAFF. The CDR3 DNA reads TGTGCCAGCAGTAAGGGACACTCGAACACTGAAGCTTTCTTT.

V and J are TRBV30 and TRBJ1-1, with TRBD1 matching over 9 bases. In germline, CDR1 is GTSNPN, CDR2 SVGIG (reference sequence). Unmatched junction bases numbered 3, after V lost 0 bases and J lost 4 bases. The CDR3 extends over 14 amino acids. CDR3 sequence (DNA): TGTGCCTGGAGTGTCACAGGGGGCATCACTGAAGCTTTCTTT. Protein sequence: CAWSVTGGITEAFF.

This rearrangement joins TRBV14 to TRBJ2-5, with a tentative D call TRBD1 (6 bases). The germline CDR1 and CDR2 sequences are SGHDN and FVKESK. Trimming stripped 0 bases from V and 0 bases from J, with 32 bases between. CDR3 length equals 23 residues. The CDR3 loop is CASSQDLARRGAIFVKYQETQYF. CDR3 DNA: TGTGCCAGCAGCCAAGATCTGGCCCGCAGGGGAGCTATTTTTGTGAAGTACCAAGAGACCCAGTACTTC.

This sequence joins TRBV19 and TRBJ2-3; either TRBD1 or TRBD2 may supply D (6 bases each). The CDR3 consists of 12 residues. The V end lost 4 bases, the J end lost 5 bases, and 7 bases lay between the germline ends. The V gene's germline CDR1 is LNHDA and CDR2 SQIVND (reference sequence). The CDR3 DNA reads as TGTGCCAGTAGTAAGGGGGGAGATACGCAGTATTTT. This codes for CASSKGGDTQYF.

J is TRBJ2-3 and V is TRBV9, with D possibly TRBD1 on 6 matching bases. There are 15 residues in the CDR3. Germline-derived CDR1 and CDR2 are SGDLS and YYNGEE. V was shortened by 0 bases and J by 2 bases, with 10 bases between the two germline ends. The DNA of the CDR3 is TGTGCCAGCAGCGTAGAGGGGGTTAACACAGATACGCAGTATTTT. Translated, it gives CASSVEGVNTDTQYF.

This chain links TRBV4-2 with TRBJ1-3; perhaps TRBD1 as D (5 bases). The CDR3 contains 14 residues. Germline V gene lookup returns CDR1 LGHNA and CDR2 YNFKEQ. Deletions cut 4 bases from V and 0 bases from J, with 7 bases between. As DNA, the CDR3 is TGTGCCAGCAGCCCGGACACCTCTGGAAACACCATATATTTT. Its translation is CASSPDTSGNTIYF.

The V gene is TRBV5-1, the J gene TRBJ2-1; 8 nucleotides match TRBD2. V was pared by 7 bases and J by 3 bases, with 9 bases of the junction left unmatched. CDR3 length: 15 amino acids. The germline V gene has CDR1 SGHRS and CDR2 YFSETQ. CDR3 sequence: CASQPQRGYYNEQFF. In nucleotides, the CDR3 is TGCGCCAGCCAGCCCCAGCGGGGGTACTACAATGAGCAGTTCTTC.

The J gene is TRBJ1-5, the V gene TRBV6-4; D might be TRBD1 (6 bases). The CDR3 runs to 14 residues. CDR1 is MRHNA, CDR2 SNTAGT, per germline. V was shortened by 11 bases and J by 2 bases, with 16 bases between the two germline ends. The DNA of the CDR3 is TGTGCCCCGGGGGGGGCTTGGCGCAATCAGCCCCAGCATTTT. Encoded protein: CAPGGAWRNQPQHF.

Only a few counts were recorded for this clone. Distinct nucleotide sequences in the sample also encode this CDR3. V usage is TRBV30 and J usage is TRBJ1-4; D remains unclear. V lost 6 bases and J lost 0, with 5 bases in between. Germline assignment: CDR1 GTSNPN and CDR2 SVGIG (reference sequence). The CDR3 sequence is 12 residues long. The CDR3 DNA reads TGTGCCTGTGAGGCAACTAATGAAAAACTGTTTTTT. This codes for CACEATNEKLFF. The variable domain in full, completed from reference TRBV30 and TRBJ1-4, reads SQTIHQWPATLVQPVGSPLSLECTVEGTSNPNLYWYRQAAGRGLQLLFYSVGIGQISSEVPQNLSASRPQDRQFILSSKKLLLSDSGFYLCACEATNEKLFFGSGTQLSVL.

This clone was recorded once. V and J are TRBV19 and TRBJ1-2, with D hard to call. There are 13 residues in the CDR3. V lost 3 bases and J 6 bases, leaving 11 bases between the germline ends. Germline CDR1 reads LNHDA; CDR2 reads SQIVND (reference sequence). The CDR3 DNA follows: TGTGCCAGTAGTATGGCAGAGGTACATGGCTACACCTTC. The encoded protein is CASSMAEVHGYTF.

The rearrangement links TRBV11-2 to TRBJ1-1; D gene uncertain. Germline V gene data show CDR1 as SGHAT and CDR2 as FQNNGV. This CDR3 has 15 residues. V was shortened by 4 bases and J by 0 bases, with 12 bases between the two germline ends. The CDR3 nucleotides read TGTGCCAGCAGCTCTTTGCAAGGGATGAACACTGAAGCTTTCTTT. It specifies CASSSLQGMNTEAFF.

The rearrangement joins TRBV3-1 (or the pseudogene TRBV3-2) to TRBJ1-1; D unresolved. V dropped 1 base and J dropped 4 bases, with 16 bases sitting between them. The CDR3 runs 16 residues. The germline V gene has CDR1 LGHDT and CDR2 YNNKEL (reference sequence). CDR3 in DNA: TGTGCCAGCAGCCAAGCTGTCACCAGGAGGGTCACTGAAGCTTTCTTT. This gives the protein CASSQAVTRRVTEAFF.